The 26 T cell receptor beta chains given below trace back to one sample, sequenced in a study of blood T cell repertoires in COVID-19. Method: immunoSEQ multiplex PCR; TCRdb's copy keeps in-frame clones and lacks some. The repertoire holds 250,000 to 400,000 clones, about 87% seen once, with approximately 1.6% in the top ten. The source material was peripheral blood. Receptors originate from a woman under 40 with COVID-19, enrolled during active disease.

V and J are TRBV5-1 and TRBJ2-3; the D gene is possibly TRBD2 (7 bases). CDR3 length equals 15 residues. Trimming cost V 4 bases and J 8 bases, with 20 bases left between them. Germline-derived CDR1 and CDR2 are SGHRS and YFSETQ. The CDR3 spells CASSPGGGRYGTQYF. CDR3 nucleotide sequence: TGCGCCAGCAGCCCCGGCGGGGGCCGGTACGGTACGCAGTATTTT.

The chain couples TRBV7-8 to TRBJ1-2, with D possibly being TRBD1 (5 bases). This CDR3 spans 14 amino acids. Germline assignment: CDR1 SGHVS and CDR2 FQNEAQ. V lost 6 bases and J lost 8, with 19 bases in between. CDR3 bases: TGTGCCAGCAGTCCCGGGAGGGGATCTGAGGGCTACACCTTC. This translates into CASSPGRGSEGYTF.

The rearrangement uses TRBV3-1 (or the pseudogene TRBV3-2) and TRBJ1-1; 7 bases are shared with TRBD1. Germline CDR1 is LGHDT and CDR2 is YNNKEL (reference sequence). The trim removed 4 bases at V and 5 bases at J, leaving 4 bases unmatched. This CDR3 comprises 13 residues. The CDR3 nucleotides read TGTGCCAGCAGCCTGACAGGGACGACTGAAGCTTTCTTT. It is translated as CASSLTGTTEAFF.

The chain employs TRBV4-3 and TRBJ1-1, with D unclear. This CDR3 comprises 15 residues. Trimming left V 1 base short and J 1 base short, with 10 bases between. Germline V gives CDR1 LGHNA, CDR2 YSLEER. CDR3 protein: CASSQVRSPNTEAFF. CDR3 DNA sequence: TGCGCCAGCAGCCAAGTTAGGAGTCCGAACACTGAAGCTTTCTTT.

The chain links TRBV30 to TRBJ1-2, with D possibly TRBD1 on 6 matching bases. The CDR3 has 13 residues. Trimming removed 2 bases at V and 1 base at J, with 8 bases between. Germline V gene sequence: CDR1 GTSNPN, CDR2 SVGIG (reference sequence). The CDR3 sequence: CAWSPQGNYGYTF. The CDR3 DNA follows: TGTGCCTGGAGTCCACAGGGTAACTATGGCTACACCTTC.

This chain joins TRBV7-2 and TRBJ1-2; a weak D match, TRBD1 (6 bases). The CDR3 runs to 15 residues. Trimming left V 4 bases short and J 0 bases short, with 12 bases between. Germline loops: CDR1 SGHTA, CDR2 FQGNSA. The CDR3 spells CASSYQGTTNYGYTF. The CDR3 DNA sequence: TGTGCCAGCAGCTATCAGGGGACTACTAACTATGGCTACACCTTC. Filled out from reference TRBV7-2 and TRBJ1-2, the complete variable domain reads GAGVSQSPSNKVTEKGKDVELRCDPISGHTALYWYRQSLGQGLEFLIYFQGNSAPDKSGLPSDRFSAERTGGSVSTLTIQRTQQEDSAVYLCASSYQGTTNYGYTFGSGTRLTVV.

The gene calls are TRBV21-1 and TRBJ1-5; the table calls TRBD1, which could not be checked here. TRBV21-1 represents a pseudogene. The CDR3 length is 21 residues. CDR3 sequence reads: CASSTRVFSTGSEFSNQPQHF. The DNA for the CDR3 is TGTGCCAGCAGCACCAGAGTTTTTTCGACAGGGTCGGAGTTTAGCAATCAGCCCCAGCATTTT.

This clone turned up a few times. CDR3 sequence reads: CASGRSYNSPLHF. CDR3 nucleotides: TGTGCCAGCGGGCGCTCCTATAATTCACCCCTCCACTTT. The chain joins TRBV6-5 to TRBJ1-6; D is ambiguous. V lost 8 bases, J lost 0 bases, and 5 bases lay in between. The CDR3 is 13 amino acids. Germline V CDR1 and CDR2: MNHEY, SVGAGI.

The CDR3 DNA follows: TGTGCCAGCAGCGCAGAATACGGGACAGGGAACACCGGGGAGCTGTTTTTT. This codes for CASSAEYGTGNTGELFF. This chain connects TRBV9 to TRBJ2-2, with 8 bases lining up with TRBD1. After removal of 3 bases from V and 1 base from J, the junction contained 8 bases not matched to a gene. The CDR3 sequence is 17 residues long. Germline lookup yields CDR1 SGDLS and CDR2 YYNGEE.

Here the CDR3 reads CASSQEQRSATNEKLFF. In DNA, the CDR3 is TGCGCCAGCAGCCAGGAACAGAGATCTGCAACTAATGAAAAACTGTTTTTT. V and J are TRBV4-1 and TRBJ1-4, with no clear D. The germline V gene has CDR1 MGHRA and CDR2 YSYEKL. Trimming pared 3 bases from V and 0 bases from J, leaving 14 bases between. This CDR3 comprises 17 residues.

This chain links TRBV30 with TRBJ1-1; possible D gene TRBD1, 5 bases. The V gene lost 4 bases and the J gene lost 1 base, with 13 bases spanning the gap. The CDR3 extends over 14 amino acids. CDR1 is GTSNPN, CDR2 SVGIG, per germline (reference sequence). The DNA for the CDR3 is TGTGCCTGGAAGAAGGGGAATCAGAACACTGAAGCTTTCTTT. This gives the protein CAWKKGNQNTEAFF.

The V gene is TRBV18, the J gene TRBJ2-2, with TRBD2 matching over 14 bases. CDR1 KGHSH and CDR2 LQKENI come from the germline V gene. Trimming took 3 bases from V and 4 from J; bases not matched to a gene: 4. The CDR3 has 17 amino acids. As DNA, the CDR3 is TGTGCCAGCTCACCCCCGGGACTAGCGGGGGTCACCGGGGAGCTGTTTTTT. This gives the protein CASSPPGLAGVTGELFF. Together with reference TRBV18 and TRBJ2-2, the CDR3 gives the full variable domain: NAGVMQNPRHLVRRRGQEARLRCSPMKGHSHVYWYRQLPEEGLKFMVYLQKENIIDESGMPKERFSAEFPKEGPSILRIQQVVRGDSAAYFCASSPPGLAGVTGELFFGEGSRLTVL.

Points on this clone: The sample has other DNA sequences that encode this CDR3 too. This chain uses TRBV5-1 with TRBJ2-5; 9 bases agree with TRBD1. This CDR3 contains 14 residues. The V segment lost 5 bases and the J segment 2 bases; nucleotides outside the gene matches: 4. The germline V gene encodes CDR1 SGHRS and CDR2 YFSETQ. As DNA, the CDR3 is TGCGCCAGCAGTCCGGGACAGGGACAAGAGACCCAGTACTTC. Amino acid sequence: CASSPGQGQETQYF.

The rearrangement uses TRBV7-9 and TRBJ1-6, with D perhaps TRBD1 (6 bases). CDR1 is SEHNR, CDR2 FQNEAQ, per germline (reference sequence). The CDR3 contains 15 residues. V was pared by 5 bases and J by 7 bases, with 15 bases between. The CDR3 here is CASSGGARGNSPLHF. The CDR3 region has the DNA TGTGCCAGCAGCGGAGGAGCCAGGGGAAATTCACCCCTCCACTTT.

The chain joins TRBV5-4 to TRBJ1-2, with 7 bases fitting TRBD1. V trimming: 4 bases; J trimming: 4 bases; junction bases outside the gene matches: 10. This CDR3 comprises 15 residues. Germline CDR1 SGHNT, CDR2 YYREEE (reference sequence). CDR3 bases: TGTGCCAGCAGCGGGTACAGGGGCGCATCCTATGGCTACACCTTC. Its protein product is CASSGYRGASYGYTF.

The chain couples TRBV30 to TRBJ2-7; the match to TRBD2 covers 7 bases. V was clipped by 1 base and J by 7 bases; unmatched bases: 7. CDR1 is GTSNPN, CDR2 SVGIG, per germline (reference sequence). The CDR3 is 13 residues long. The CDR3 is CAWSESGAREQYF. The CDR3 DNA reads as TGTGCCTGGAGTGAAAGCGGGGCTCGAGAGCAGTACTTC. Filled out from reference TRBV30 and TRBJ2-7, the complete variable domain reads SQTIHQWPATLVQPVGSPLSLECTVEGTSNPNLYWYRQAAGRGLQLLFYSVGIGQISSEVPQNLSASRPQDRQFILSSKKLLLSDSGFYLCAWSESGAREQYFGPGTRLTVT.

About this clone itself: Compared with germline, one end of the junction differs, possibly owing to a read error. The CDR3 spells CASGFGERSPLHF. The CDR3 bases are TGTGCCAGCGGTTTCGGGGAGCGCTCACCCCTCCACTTT. The chain employs TRBV12-3 or TRBV12-4 and TRBJ1-6; D ambiguous. The CDR3 loop spans 13 amino acids.

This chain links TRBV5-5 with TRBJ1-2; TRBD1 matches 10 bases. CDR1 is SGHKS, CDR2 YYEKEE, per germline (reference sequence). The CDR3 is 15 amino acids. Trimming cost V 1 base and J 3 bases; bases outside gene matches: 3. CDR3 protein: CASSLFGTGDYGYTF. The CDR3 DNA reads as TGTGCCAGCAGCTTGTTTGGGACAGGGGACTATGGCTACACCTTC.

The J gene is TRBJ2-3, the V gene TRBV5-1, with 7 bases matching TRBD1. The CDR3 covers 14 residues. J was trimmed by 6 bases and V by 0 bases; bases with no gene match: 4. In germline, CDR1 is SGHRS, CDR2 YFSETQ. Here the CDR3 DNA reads TGCGCCAGCAGCTTGGGGACAGGTACTGATACGCAGTATTTT. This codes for CASSLGTGTDTQYF.

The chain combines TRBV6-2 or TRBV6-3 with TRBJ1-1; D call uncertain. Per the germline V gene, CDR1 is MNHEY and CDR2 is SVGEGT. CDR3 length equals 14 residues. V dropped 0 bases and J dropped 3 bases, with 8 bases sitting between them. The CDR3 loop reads CASSYSSLDTEAFF. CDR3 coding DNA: TGTGCCAGCAGTTACTCCTCCCTAGACACTGAAGCTTTCTTT.

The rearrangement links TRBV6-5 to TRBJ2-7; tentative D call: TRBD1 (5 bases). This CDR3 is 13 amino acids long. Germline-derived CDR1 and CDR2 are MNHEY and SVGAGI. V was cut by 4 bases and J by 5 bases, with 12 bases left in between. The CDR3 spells CASSSNLRDEQYF. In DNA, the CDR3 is TGTGCCAGCAGTTCTAACCTCAGGGACGAGCAGTACTTC.

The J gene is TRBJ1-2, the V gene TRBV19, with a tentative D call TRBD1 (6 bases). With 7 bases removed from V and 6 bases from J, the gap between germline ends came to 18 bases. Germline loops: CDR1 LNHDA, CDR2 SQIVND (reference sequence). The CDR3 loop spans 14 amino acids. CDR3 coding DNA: TGTGCCAGTACTAACCGGGACACAGTCCATGGCTACACCTTC. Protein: CASTNRDTVHGYTF.

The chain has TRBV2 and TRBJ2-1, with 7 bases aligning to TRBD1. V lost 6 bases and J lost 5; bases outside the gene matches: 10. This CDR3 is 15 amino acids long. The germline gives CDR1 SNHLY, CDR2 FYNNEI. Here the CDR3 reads CASRPGTVGDNEQFF. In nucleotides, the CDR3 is TGTGCCAGCAGACCCGGGACAGTCGGAGACAATGAGCAGTTCTTC.

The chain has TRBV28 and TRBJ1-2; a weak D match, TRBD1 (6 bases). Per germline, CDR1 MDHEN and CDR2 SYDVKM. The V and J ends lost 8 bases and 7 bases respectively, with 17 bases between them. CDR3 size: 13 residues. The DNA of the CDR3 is TGTGCCAGCTCAGTTGCCAGGGGCTCTGGCTACACCTTC. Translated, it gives CASSVARGSGYTF.

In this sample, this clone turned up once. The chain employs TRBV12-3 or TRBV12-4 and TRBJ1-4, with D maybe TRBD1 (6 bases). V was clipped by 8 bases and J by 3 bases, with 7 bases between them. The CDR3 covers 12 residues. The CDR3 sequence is CASGGPNEKLFF. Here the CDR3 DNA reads TGTGCCAGCGGGGGCCCTAATGAAAAACTGTTTTTT.

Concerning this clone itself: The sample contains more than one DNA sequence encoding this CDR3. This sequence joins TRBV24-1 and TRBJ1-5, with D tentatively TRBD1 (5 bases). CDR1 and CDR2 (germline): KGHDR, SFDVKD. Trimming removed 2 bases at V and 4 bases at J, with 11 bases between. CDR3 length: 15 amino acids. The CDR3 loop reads CATSDSGQGNQPQHF. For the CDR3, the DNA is TGTGCCACCAGTGATTCCGGGCAGGGTAATCAGCCCCAGCATTTT.